The source of this T cell receptor (beta chain) is a study of T cell responses to AZD1222 COVID-19 vaccine. This clone was detected a few times. Its antigen is currently unknown. Study-level points and caveats: Donors in the cohort were predominantly white British and more often female, and clonal diversity was possibly underestimated.

The protocol was immunoSEQ multiplex PCR, while the TCRdb copy is restricted to in-frame clones and leaves out a portion. The sample lists around 100,000 clones; approximately 81% were seen once. The source was peripheral blood, collected 28 days after the second AZD1222 dose. The sequence was collected from an adult who received the AZD1222 COVID-19 vaccine.

The CDR3 loop is CASSLARGTVTDTQYF. The CDR3 bases are TGTGCCAGCAGCTTAGCGCGGGGGACAGTCACAGATACGCAGTATTTT. The rearrangement links TRBV7-9 to TRBJ2-3; the D gene could be TRBD1 or TRBD2 (7 bases each). Germline loops: CDR1 SEHNR, CDR2 FQNEAQ (reference sequence). The CDR3 length is 16 residues. The V gene lost 0 bases and the J gene lost 2 bases, with 12 bases spanning the gap. Full variable domain (outside the CDR3, taken from reference TRBV7-9 and TRBJ2-3): DTGVSQNPRHKITKRGQNVTFRCDPISEHNRLYWYRQTLGQGPEFLTYFQNEAQLEKSRLLSDRFSAERPKGSFSTLEIQRTEQGDSAMYLCASSLARGTVTDTQYFGPGTRLTVL.